This paragraph covers one T cell receptor beta chain sequence. This record comes from a study of blood T cell repertoires in COVID-19. Study-wide context: Samples taken during acute and convalescent COVID-19 were collected in the United States, Italy and Spain. In each case, the material was cDNA or gDNA derived from T cells, B-cell-depleted T cells, or PBMCs.

Germline V lookup: CDR1 KGHSH, CDR2 LQKENI. V was shortened by 1 base and J by 5 bases, with 18 bases between the two germline ends. The CDR3 is made up of 16 amino acids. Authors' processing steps: Using reference gene primer amplification, nucleated cell counts were estimated. TCRdb's table, derived via immunoSEQ multiplex PCR, lists solely in-frame clones and lacks some. That table supplies the V and J calls and clone size; D and trimming were determined from the DNA. The sample yields 300,000 to 450,000 clones, less than 85% seen once. The sequenced sample consisted of peripheral blood. This TCR came from a woman under 30 with acute or convalescent COVID-19. The chain links TRBV18 to TRBJ2-7; TRBD1 is a possible D gene (5 bases). The CDR3 coding sequence is TGTGCCAGCTCACCACGCTCAACGTCCCAGGGCCACGAGCAGTACTTC. Amino acids: CASSPRSTSQGHEQYF.